This TCR beta chain was obtained from a study of T-cell memory formation after mild COVID-19. Points from the study as a whole: Later expanders leaned CD4+, whereas clones that contracted between day 15 and 85 were balanced CD4/CD8. Mainly CM and EM harbored the contracting CD4+ clones; mainly EMRA harbored the CD8+ ones.

This CDR3 is built from 13 residues. The V gene lost 2 bases and the J gene lost 5 bases, with 6 bases spanning the gap. Germline V gives CDR1 SEHNR, CDR2 FQNEAQ (reference sequence). Constant-segment-primed 5'RACE gave TCR alpha and TCR beta cDNA libraries with sample barcodes and UMIs. TCRdb analysed the 5' RACE reads with MiXCR anew, one entry per CDR3 protein. The data show about 45,000 distinct CDR3 sequences, with less than 7.5% seen just once and about 1.5% held by the top ten. This clonotype is classed as medium-sized. Its cognate antigen is unknown. The sample was PBMCs or a T cell subset sorted from them (not recorded which). The TCR comes from a young man who had mild COVID-19 (a few samples of this study predate the infection). Cell type and time point are not known. This chain joins TRBV7-9 and TRBJ2-2, with D unresolved. CDR3 residues: CASSLLGTGELFF. The CDR3 DNA is TGTGCCAGCAGCTTACTGGGAACCGGGGAGCTGTTTTTT.